The sequence of this TCR beta chain was determined in a study of cytomegalovirus exposure and HLA in healthy donors. Study results and limitations: In vitro checks showed that three CMV-associated chains really do target CMV antigens. A later analysis found most CMV-associated TCR beta chains apparently HLA-restricted. In all likelihood, a cluster of highly shared sequence variants was a sequencing artifact. Earlier results showed most TCR beta V segments being productive about 90% or about 30% of the time.

This clone was seen more than once but under ten times. The antigen is not known. Trimming removed 4 bases from V and 5 bases from J, with 8 bases in between. The CDR3 totals 11 residues. The germline gives CDR1 SQVTM, CDR2 ANQGSEA. 60 Vbeta and 13 Jbeta primers were used in PCR. The data were produced by immunoSEQ multiplex PCR, yet TCRdb's version contains in-frame clones alone and is incomplete. In the table there are 200,000 to 250,000 clones, 80% to 90% of which are singletons. The sequence was collected from a man younger than 40 in good health and CMV-seronegative. The J gene is TRBJ2-5, the V gene TRBV29-1; D gene unclear. What was sequenced was PBMCs. CDR3 region: CSVAGPETQYF. For the CDR3, the DNA is TGCAGCGTTGCGGGTCCGGAGACCCAGTACTTC.